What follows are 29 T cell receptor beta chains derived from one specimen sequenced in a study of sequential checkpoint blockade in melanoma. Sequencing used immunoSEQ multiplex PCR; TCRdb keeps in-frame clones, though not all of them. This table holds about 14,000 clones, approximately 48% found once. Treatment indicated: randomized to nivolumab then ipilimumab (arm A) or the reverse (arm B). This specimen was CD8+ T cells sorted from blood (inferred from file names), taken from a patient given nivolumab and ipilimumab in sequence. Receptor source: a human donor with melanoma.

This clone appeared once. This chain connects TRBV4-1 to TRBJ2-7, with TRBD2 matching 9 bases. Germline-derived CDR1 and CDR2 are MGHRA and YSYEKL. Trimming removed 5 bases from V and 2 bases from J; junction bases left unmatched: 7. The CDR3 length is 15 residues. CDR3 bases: TGCGCCAGCAGCTTTAGCGGGAGCGGAACCTACGAGCAGTACTTC. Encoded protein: CASSFSGSGTYEQYF.

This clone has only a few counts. In DNA, the CDR3 is TGTGCCAGCAGCTTCGGGAGATCCTATACCGGGGAGCTGTTTTTT. It is translated as CASSFGRSYTGELFF. The rearrangement uses TRBV7-2 and TRBJ2-2, with a weak D call TRBD2 (6 bases). CDR3 length: 15 residues. Per germline, CDR1 SGHTA and CDR2 FQGNSA. V lost 3 bases and J lost 5, with 13 bases in between.

The CDR3: CATKREVGRRHNYGYTF. The DNA of the CDR3 is TGTGCCACCAAGAGGGAGGTGGGCCGGCGACATAACTATGGCTACACCTTC. The chain employs TRBV15 and TRBJ1-2; D is unclear. Germline V gene sequence: CDR1 LNHNV, CDR2 YYDKDF (reference sequence). Deletions cut 7 bases from V and 1 base from J, with 22 bases between. The CDR3 is made up of 17 amino acids. Using reference TRBV15 and TRBJ1-2 for the parts outside the CDR3, the full variable domain is DAMVIQNPRYQVTQFGKPVTLSCSQTLNHNVMYWYQQKSSQAPKLLFHYYDKDFNNEADTPDNFQSRRPNTSFCFLDIRSPGLGDTAMYLCATKREVGRRHNYGYTFGSGTRLTVV.

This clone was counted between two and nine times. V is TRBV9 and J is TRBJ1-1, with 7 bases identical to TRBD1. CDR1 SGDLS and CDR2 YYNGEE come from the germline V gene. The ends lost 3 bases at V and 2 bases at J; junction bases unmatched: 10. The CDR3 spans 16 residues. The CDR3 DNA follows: TGTGCCAGCAGCGACCCCTTACAGGGGATCAACACTGAAGCTTTCTTT. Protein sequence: CASSDPLQGINTEAFF.

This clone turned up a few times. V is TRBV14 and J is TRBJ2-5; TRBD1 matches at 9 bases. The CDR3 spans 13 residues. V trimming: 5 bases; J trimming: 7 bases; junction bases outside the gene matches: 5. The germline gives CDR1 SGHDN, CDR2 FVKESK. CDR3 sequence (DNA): TGTGCCAGCAGCTTACCGGGACAGGGGACCCAGTACTTC. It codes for CASSLPGQGTQYF.

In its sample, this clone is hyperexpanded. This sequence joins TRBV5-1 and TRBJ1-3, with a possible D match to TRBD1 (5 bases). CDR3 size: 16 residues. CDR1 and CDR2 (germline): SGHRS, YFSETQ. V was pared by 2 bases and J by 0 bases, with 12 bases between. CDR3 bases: TGCGCCAGCAGCTTCGACAGTCAGAGCTCTGGAAACACCATATATTTT. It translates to CASSFDSQSSGNTIYF.

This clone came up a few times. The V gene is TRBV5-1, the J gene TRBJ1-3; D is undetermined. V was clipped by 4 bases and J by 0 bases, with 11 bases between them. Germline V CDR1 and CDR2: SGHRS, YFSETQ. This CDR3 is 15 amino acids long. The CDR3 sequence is CASSHDADSGNTIYF. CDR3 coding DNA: TGCGCCAGCAGCCACGATGCGGACTCTGGAAACACCATATATTTT.

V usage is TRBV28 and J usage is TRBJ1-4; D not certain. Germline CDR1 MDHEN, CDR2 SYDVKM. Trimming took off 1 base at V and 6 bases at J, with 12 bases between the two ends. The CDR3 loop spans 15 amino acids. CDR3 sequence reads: CASSLSGKRDEKLFF. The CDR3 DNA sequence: TGTGCCAGCAGTTTATCGGGAAAGCGGGATGAAAAACTGTTTTTT.

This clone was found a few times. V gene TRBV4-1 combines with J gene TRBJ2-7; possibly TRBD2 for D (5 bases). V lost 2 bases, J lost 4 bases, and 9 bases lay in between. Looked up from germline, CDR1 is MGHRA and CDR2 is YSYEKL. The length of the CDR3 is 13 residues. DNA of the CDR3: TGCGCCAGCAGCCAAAGTAGCGCGTACGAGCAGTACTTC. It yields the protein CASSQSSAYEQYF.

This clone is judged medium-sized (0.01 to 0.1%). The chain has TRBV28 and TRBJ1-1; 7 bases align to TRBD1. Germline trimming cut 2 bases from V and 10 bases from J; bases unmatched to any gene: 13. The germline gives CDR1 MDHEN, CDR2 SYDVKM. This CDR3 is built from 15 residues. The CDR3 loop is CASSLTGMTGNGAFF. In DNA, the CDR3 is TGTGCCAGCAGTTTAACCGGGATGACAGGGAATGGAGCTTTCTTT.

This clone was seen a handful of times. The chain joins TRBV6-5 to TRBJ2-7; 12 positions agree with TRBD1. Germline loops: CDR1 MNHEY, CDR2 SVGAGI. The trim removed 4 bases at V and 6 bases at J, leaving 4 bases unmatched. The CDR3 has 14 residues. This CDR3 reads CASSWDRGQGEQYF. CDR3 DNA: TGTGCCAGCAGTTGGGACAGGGGGCAAGGCGAGCAGTACTTC.

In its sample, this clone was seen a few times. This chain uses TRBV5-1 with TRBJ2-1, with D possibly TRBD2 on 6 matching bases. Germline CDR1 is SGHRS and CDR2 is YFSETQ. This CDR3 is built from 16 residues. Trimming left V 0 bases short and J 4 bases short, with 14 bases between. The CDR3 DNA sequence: TGCGCCAGCAGCTTGGGAGACGGGGGAGCTTACAATGAGCAGTTCTTC. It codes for CASSLGDGGAYNEQFF. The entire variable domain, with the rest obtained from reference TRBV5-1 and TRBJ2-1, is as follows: KAGVTQTPRYLIKTRGQQVTLSCSPISGHRSVSWYQQTPGQGLQFLFEYFSETQRNKGNFPGRFSGRQFSNSRSEMNVSTLELGDSALYLCASSLGDGGAYNEQFFGPGTRLTVL.

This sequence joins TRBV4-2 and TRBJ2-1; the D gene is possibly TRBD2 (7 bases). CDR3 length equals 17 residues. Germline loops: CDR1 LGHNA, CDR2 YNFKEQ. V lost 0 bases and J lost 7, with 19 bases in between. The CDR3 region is CASSQEDWGGPSNEQFF. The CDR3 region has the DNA TGTGCCAGCAGCCAAGAGGATTGGGGGGGGCCGAGTAATGAGCAGTTCTTC.

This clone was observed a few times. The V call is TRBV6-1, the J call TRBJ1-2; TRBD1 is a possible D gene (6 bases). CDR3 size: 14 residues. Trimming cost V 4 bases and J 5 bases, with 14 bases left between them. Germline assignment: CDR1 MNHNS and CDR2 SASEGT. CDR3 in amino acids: CASSADRTLYGYTF. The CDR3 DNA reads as TGTGCCAGCAGTGCCGACAGGACCTTATATGGCTACACCTTC.

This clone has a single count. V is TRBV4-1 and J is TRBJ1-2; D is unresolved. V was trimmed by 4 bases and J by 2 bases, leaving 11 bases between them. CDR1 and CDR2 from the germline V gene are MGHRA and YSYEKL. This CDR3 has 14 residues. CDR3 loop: CASSPWTGNYGYTF. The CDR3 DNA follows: TGCGCCAGCAGCCCCTGGACGGGAAACTATGGCTACACCTTC.

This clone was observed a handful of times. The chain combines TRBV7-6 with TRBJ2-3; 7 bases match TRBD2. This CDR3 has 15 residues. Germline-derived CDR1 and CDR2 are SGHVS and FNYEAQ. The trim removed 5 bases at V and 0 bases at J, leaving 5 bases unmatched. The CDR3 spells CASSPSGKSTDTQYF. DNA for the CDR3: TGTGCCAGCAGCCCCAGCGGGAAGAGCACAGATACGCAGTATTTT.

CDR3 loop: CASSSLQARNTIYF. As DNA, the CDR3 is TGTGCCAGCAGTTCCCTACAGGCCCGAAACACCATATATTTT. V gene TRBV6-5 combines with J gene TRBJ1-3; possibly TRBD1 for D (5 bases). The V and J ends lost 4 bases and 5 bases respectively, with 12 bases between them. Germline loops: CDR1 MNHEY, CDR2 SVGAGI. The CDR3 loop spans 14 amino acids.

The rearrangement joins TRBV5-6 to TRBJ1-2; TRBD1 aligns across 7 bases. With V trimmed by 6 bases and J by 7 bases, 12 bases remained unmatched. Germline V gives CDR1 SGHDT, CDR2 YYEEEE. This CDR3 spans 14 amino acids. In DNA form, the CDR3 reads TGTGCCAGCACCGACGATAAGGGGGCGTTTGGCTACACCTTC. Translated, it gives CASTDDKGAFGYTF.

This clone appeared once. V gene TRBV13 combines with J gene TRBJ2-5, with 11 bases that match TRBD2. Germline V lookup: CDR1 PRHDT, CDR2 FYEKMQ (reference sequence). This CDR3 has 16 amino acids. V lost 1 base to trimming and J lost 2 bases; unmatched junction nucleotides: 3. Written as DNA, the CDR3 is TGTGCCAGCAGCTTAGCGTTAGCGGGAGGGCAAGAGACCCAGTACTTC. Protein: CASSLALAGGQETQYF.

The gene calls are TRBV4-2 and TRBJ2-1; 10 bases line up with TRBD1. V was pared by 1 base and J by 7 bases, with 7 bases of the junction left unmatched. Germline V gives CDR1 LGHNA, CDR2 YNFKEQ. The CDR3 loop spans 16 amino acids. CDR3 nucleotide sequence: TGTGCCAGCAGCCAAGTTGGGACAGGGGCGGAGAATGAGCAGTTCTTC. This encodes CASSQVGTGAENEQFF.

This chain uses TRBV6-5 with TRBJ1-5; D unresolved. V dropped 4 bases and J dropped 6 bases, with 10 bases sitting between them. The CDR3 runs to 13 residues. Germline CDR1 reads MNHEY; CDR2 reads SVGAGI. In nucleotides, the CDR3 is TGTGCCAGCAGTTTGTATCGGGGTCAGCCCCAGCATTTT. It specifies CASSLYRGQPQHF.

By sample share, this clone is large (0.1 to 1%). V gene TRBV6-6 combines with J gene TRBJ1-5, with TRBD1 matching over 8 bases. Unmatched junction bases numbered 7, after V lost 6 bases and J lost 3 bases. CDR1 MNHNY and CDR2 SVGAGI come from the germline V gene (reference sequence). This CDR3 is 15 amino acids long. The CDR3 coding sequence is TGTGCCAGCAGCCTTGGACAGGGATACAATCAGCCCCAGCATTTT. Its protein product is CASSLGQGYNQPQHF.

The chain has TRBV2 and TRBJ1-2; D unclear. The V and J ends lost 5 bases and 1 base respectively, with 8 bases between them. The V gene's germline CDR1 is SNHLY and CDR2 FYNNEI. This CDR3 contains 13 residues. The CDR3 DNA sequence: TGTGCCAGCAGTCTGCAGATTAACTATGGCTACACCTTC. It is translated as CASSLQINYGYTF. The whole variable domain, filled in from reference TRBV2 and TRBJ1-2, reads EPEVTQTPSHQVTQMGQEVILRCVPISNHLYFYWYRQILGQKVEFLVSFYNNEISEKSEIFDDQFSVERPDGSNFTLKIRSTKLEDSAMYFCASSLQINYGYTFGSGTRLTVV.

CDR3: CSVEEGGTSLEQYF. The CDR3 bases are TGCAGCGTTGAAGAAGGCGGGACCTCCCTCGAGCAGTACTTC. The chain recombines TRBV29-1 with TRBJ2-7; possibly TRBD2 for D (6 bases). V gave up 0 bases and J gave up 6 bases, with 15 bases separating them. Germline V gene sequence: CDR1 SQVTM, CDR2 ANQGSEA. This CDR3 is built from 14 residues.

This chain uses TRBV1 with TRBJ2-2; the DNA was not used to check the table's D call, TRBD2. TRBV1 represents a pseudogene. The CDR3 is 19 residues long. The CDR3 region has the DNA TGCACCAGCAGCCAAGATAGGGCTCCGCTAGCGGCTAACACCGGGGAGCTGTTTTTT. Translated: CTSSQDRAPLAANTGELFF.

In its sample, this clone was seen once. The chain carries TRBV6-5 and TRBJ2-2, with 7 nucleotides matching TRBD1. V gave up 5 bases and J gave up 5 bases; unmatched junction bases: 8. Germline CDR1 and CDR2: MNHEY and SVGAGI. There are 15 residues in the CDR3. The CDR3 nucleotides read TGTGCCAGCAGTCAGAGACAGGGATTGACCGGGGAGCTGTTTTTT. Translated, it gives CASSQRQGLTGELFF.

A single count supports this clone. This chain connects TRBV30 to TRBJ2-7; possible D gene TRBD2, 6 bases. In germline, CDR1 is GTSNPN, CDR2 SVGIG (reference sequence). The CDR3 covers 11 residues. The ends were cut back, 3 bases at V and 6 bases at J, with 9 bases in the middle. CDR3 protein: CAWSEGGEQYF. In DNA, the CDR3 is TGTGCCTGGAGCGAGGGAGGCGAGCAGTACTTC. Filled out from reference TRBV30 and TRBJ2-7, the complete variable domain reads SQTIHQWPATLVQPVGSPLSLECTVEGTSNPNLYWYRQAAGRGLQLLFYSVGIGQISSEVPQNLSASRPQDRQFILSSKKLLLSDSGFYLCAWSEGGEQYFGPGTRLTVT.

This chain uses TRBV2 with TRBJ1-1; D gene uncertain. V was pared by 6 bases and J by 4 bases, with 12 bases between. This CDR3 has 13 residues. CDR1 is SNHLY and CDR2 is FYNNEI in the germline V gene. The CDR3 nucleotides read TGTGCCAGCAGGCAGGCCTGGGCCACTGAAGCTTTCTTT. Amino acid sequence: CASRQAWATEAFF. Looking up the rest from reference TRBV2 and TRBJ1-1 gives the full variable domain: EPEVTQTPSHQVTQMGQEVILRCVPISNHLYFYWYRQILGQKVEFLVSFYNNEISEKSEIFDDQFSVERPDGSNFTLKIRSTKLEDSAMYFCASRQAWATEAFFGQGTRLTVV.

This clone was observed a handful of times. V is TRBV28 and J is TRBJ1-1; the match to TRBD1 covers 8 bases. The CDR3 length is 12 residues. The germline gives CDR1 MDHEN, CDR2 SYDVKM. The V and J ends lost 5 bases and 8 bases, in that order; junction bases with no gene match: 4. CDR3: CASSLGTGEAFF. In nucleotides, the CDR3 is TGTGCCAGCAGTCTAGGGACAGGCGAAGCTTTCTTT.